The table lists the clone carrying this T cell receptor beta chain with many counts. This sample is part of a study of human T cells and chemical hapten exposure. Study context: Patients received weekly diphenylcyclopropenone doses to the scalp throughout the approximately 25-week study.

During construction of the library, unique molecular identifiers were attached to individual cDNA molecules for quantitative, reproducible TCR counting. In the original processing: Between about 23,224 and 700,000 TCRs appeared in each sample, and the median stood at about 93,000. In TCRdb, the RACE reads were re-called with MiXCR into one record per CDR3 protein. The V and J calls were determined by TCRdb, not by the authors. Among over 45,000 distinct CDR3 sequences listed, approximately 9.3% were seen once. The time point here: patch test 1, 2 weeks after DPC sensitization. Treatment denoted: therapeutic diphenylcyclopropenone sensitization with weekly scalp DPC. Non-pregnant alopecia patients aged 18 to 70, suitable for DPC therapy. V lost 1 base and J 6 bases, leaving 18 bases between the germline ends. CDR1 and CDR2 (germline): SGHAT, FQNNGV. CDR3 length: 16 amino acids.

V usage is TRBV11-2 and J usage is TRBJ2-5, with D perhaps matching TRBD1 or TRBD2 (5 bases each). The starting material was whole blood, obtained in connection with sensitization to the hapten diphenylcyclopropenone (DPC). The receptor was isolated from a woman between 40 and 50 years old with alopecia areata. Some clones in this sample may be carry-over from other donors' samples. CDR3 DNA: TGTGCCAGCAGCTTAGTAGGGACCAGGGTTGACCAGACCCAGTACTTC. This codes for CASSLVGTRVDQTQYF.